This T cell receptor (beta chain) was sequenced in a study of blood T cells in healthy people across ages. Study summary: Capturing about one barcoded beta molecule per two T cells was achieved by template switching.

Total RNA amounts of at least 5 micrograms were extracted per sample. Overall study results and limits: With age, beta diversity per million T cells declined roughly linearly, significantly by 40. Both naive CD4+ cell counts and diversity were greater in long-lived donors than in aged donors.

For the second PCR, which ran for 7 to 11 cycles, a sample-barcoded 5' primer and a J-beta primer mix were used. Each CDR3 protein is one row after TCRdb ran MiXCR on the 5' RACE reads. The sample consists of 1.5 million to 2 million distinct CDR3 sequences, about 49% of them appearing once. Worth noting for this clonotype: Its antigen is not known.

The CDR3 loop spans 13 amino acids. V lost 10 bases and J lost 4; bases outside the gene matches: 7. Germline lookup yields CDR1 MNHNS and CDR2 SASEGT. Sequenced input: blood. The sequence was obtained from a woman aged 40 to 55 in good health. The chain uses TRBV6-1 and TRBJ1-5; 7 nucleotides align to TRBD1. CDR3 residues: CAITTGTNQPQHF. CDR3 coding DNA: TGTGCCATTACGACAGGGACGAATCAGCCCCAGCATTTT.